The 32 T cell receptor beta chains below were found in one sample sequenced in a study of T cell repertoires in cytomegalovirus infection. TCRdb analysed the reads with MiXCR anew, one entry per CDR3 protein. The sample records about 490,000 distinct CDR3 sequences, around 10% being singletons. Sequenced: PBMCs. The receptors come from a human donor in good health (CMV status not recorded). Some clones in this sample may be carry-over from other donors' samples.

The chain uses TRBV7-9 and TRBJ1-2, with D tentatively TRBD1 (6 bases). V was trimmed by 5 bases and J by 4 bases, leaving 17 bases between them. The CDR3 contains 15 residues. The germline V gene encodes CDR1 SEHNR and CDR2 FQNEAQ (reference sequence). The CDR3 bases are TGTGCCAGCAGCCCAGCAGCGGAACAGGGCTATGGCTACACCTTC. This codes for CASSPAAEQGYGYTF.

This clonotype was recorded many times. This sequence joins TRBV6-6 and TRBJ1-1, with 7 bases lining up with TRBD1. CDR1 and CDR2 from the germline V gene are MNHNY and SVGAGI (reference sequence). V dropped 0 bases and J dropped 7; count of bases not matched to a gene: 5. This CDR3 is built from 14 residues. In DNA, the CDR3 is TGTGCCAGCAGTTACTCGCAGGGGGTGAATGAAGCTTTCTTT. Protein: CASSYSQGVNEAFF.

This clonotype was recorded at least ten times. This chain uses TRBV5-4 with TRBJ2-5; TRBD1 or TRBD2 may be the D gene (5 bases each). The CDR3 is 13 amino acids. The germline V gene encodes CDR1 SGHNT and CDR2 YYREEE (reference sequence). V dropped 0 bases and J dropped 6 bases, with 9 bases sitting between them. In DNA form, the CDR3 reads TGTGCCAGCAGCTTGGAAGGGACGAAGACCCAGTACTTC. Translated: CASSLEGTKTQYF.

For this clonotype: One end of the junction does not line up with germline, which may come from a read error. This rearrangement joins TRBV19 to TRBJ2-1, with D unresolved. Per the germline V gene, CDR1 is LNHDA and CDR2 is SQIVND (reference sequence). CDR3 size: 12 residues. CDR3 in DNA: TGTGCCAGTAGTATAGTGAACAATGAGCTGTTCTTC. It is translated as CASSIVNNELFF.

This clonotype was seen at least ten times. The chain is built from TRBV20-1 and TRBJ2-1; the D is unclear. Trimming shortened V by 3 bases and J by 3 bases, and 9 bases separated the two germline ends. Germline lookup yields CDR1 DFQATT and CDR2 SNEGSKA (reference sequence). The CDR3 sequence is 13 residues long. The CDR3 DNA reads as TGCAGTGCTAGTTACCCCAACTACAATGAGCAGTTCTTC. This codes for CSASYPNYNEQFF.

This clonotype was recorded at least ten times. The J gene is TRBJ2-7, the V gene TRBV6-1, with TRBD2 matching 13 bases. Germline lookup yields CDR1 MNHNS and CDR2 SASEGT. The CDR3 spans 16 residues. V lost 5 bases to trimming and J lost 3 bases; unmatched junction nucleotides: 7. DNA of the CDR3: TGTGCCAGCAGTTTCGGGACTAGCGGGACCTACTACGAGCAGTACTTC. It specifies CASSFGTSGTYYEQYF.

Many counts were recorded for this clonotype. This CDR3 is CASSLRAGGQPLDTQYF. As DNA, the CDR3 is TGTGCCAGCAGCTTAAGGGCGGGGGGCCAACCTCTGGATACGCAGTATTTT. The V gene is TRBV7-3, the J gene TRBJ2-3; 8 bases match TRBD2. CDR3 length equals 17 residues. J gave up 6 bases and V 1 base, and 12 bases lay outside the gene matches. CDR1 and CDR2 (germline): SGHTA, FQGTGA.

This clonotype was detected ten times or more. This chain connects TRBV19 to TRBJ1-1; D call uncertain. The V end was cut by 2 bases, the J end by 3 bases, with 25 bases between. The CDR3 sequence is 19 residues long. CDR1 and CDR2 (germline): LNHDA, SQIVND (reference sequence). CDR3 loop: CASSILIHDRAPPHTEAFF. Here the CDR3 DNA reads TGTGCCAGTAGTATACTAATACACGACCGGGCGCCCCCCCACACTGAAGCTTTCTTT.

The sample holds a few counts of this clonotype. The rearrangement uses TRBV5-1 and TRBJ2-5, with 11 nucleotides matching TRBD1. Germline CDR1 SGHRS, CDR2 YFSETQ. The CDR3 consists of 16 residues. Losses at the gene ends were 5 bases for V and 4 bases for J; bases not matched to a gene: 10. The CDR3 region is CASRGAGTGGRETQYF. In nucleotides, the CDR3 is TGCGCCAGCAGAGGAGCCGGGACAGGGGGACGAGAGACCCAGTACTTC.

This clonotype was counted between two and nine times. This rearrangement joins TRBV10-3 to TRBJ1-2; D is undetermined. This CDR3 contains 14 residues. Germline CDR1 is ENHRY and CDR2 is SYGVKD. The V gene lost 0 bases and the J gene lost 4 bases, with 9 bases spanning the gap. DNA of the CDR3: TGTGCCATCAGTGAGTCTTACCGAGCCTATGGCTACACCTTC. It encodes CAISESYRAYGYTF.

This clonotype was observed many times. This sequence joins TRBV7-2 and TRBJ2-7, with 8 bases lining up with TRBD2. V dropped 6 bases and J dropped 3; count of bases not matched to a gene: 7. Per germline, CDR1 SGHTA and CDR2 FQGNSA. The CDR3 consists of 14 residues. The CDR3 here is CASRPGLGYYEQYF. In nucleotides, the CDR3 is TGTGCCAGCAGACCGGGACTAGGGTACTACGAGCAGTACTTC.

This clonotype was recorded at least ten times. This sequence joins TRBV20-1 and TRBJ1-1; a possible D gene is TRBD1 (5 bases). V was cut by 5 bases and J by 7 bases, with 17 bases left in between. Germline V CDR1 and CDR2: DFQATT, SNEGSKA (reference sequence). The CDR3 runs to 13 residues. This CDR3 reads CSASGGGTLEAFF. The CDR3 nucleotides read TGCAGTGCTTCCGGCGGGGGTACACTTGAAGCTTTCTTT.

This clonotype has ten or more counts. The chain employs TRBV11-2 and TRBJ2-5; TRBD2 agrees at 7 bases. The CDR3 sequence is 18 residues long. Germline loops: CDR1 SGHAT, CDR2 FQNNGV. The junction had 16 bases not matched to a gene; V was cut back by 5 bases and J by 1 base. CDR3 nucleotide sequence: TGTGCCAGCAGCCCCCGTAGGCCGGGCGGGGGAATCCAAGAGACCCAGTACTTC. It yields the protein CASSPRRPGGGIQETQYF.

This clonotype has a count of ten or more. The rearrangement links TRBV7-3 to TRBJ1-4; D is possibly TRBD1 (5 bases). CDR1 is SGHTA, CDR2 FQGTGA, per germline. The CDR3 length is 13 residues. V lost 2 bases and J 8 bases, leaving 9 bases between the germline ends. This CDR3 is CASSLLPGEKLFF. The CDR3 bases are TGTGCCAGCAGCTTACTCCCAGGGGAAAAACTGTTTTTT.

Many counts were recorded for this clonotype. V is TRBV7-3 and J is TRBJ2-2; D could derive from TRBD1 or TRBD2 (5 bases each). The ends were cut back, 0 bases at V and 6 bases at J, with 23 bases in the middle. Germline V gives CDR1 SGHTA, CDR2 FQGTGA. The CDR3 loop spans 19 amino acids. DNA for the CDR3: TGTGCCAGCAGCTTAACACACCGGGGCCGTCAAGCTGGGGCCGGGGAGCTGTTTTTT. Its translation: CASSLTHRGRQAGAGELFF.

This clonotype was seen more than once but under ten times. The genes are TRBV3-1 and TRBJ1-2, with 7 bases matching TRBD1. The germline CDR1 and CDR2 sequences are LGHDT and YNNKEL (reference sequence). This CDR3 contains 13 residues. J gave up 7 bases and V 4 bases, and 6 bases lay outside the gene matches. The CDR3 coding sequence is TGTGCCAGCAGCCCAAACGCAGGGGGTGGCTACACCTTC. It codes for CASSPNAGGGYTF.

The genes are TRBV24-1 and TRBJ2-3; D gene unclear. CDR3 size: 13 residues. V was trimmed by 3 bases and J by 3 bases, leaving 6 bases between them. CDR1 is KGHDR and CDR2 is SFDVKD in the germline V gene. CDR3 nucleotides: TGTGCCACCAGTGATCTAGTTACAGATACGCAGTATTTT. Its translation is CATSDLVTDTQYF.

CDR3 DNA sequence: TGTGCCACCAGTGAACGGGACAGGGGGCTATTTGGGGCCAACGTCCTGACTTTC. Translated, it gives CATSERDRGLFGANVLTF. The V gene is TRBV24-1, the J gene TRBJ2-6; 12 bases agree with TRBD1. Losses at the gene ends were 4 bases for V and 3 bases for J; bases not matched to a gene: 6. CDR3 length equals 18 residues. Germline CDR1 is KGHDR and CDR2 is SFDVKD.

V is TRBV12-3 or TRBV12-4 and J is TRBJ1-6; TRBD1 is a possible D gene (5 bases). The CDR3 totals 16 residues. V lost 4 bases and J lost 0, with 10 bases in between. The CDR3 is CASSWWGSSYNSPLHF. The CDR3 nucleotides read TGTGCCAGCAGTTGGTGGGGGAGCTCCTATAATTCACCCCTCCACTTT.

This clonotype came up many times. The rearrangement links TRBV7-8 to TRBJ1-4; D is unresolved. This CDR3 is built from 13 residues. Germline V gives CDR1 SGHVS, CDR2 FQNEAQ. Trimming cost V 5 bases and J 2 bases, with 6 bases left between them. CDR3 DNA sequence: TGTGCCAGCAGCCGCCGGACTAATGAAAAACTGTTTTTT. It is translated as CASSRRTNEKLFF. Variable domain in full (rest from reference TRBV7-8 and TRBJ1-4): GAGVSQSPRYKVAKRGQDVALRCDPISGHVSLFWYQQALGQGPEFLTYFQNEAQLDKSGLPSDRFFAERPEGSVSTLKIQRTQQEDSAVYLCASSRRTNEKLFFGSGTQLSVL.

This clonotype has ten or more counts. The CDR3 sequence: CASSAQGSDSPLHF. CDR3 nucleotide sequence: TGTGCCAGCAGCGCACAGGGGTCGGATTCACCCCTCCACTTT. V gene TRBV7-9 combines with J gene TRBJ1-6; 7 bases fit TRBD1. V dropped 5 bases and J dropped 8; count of bases not matched to a gene: 6. The CDR3 contains 14 residues. The germline V gene has CDR1 SEHNR and CDR2 FQNEAQ (reference sequence).

The CDR3 region has the DNA TGTGCCAGCTCACCACCAGAAACAGGGGGCGAGGATGGCTACACCTTC. Protein product: CASSPPETGGEDGYTF. The chain couples TRBV18 to TRBJ1-2, with 9 positions matching TRBD1. V gave up 0 bases and J gave up 6 bases; unmatched junction bases: 8. The CDR3 extends over 16 amino acids. Per the germline V gene, CDR1 is KGHSH and CDR2 is LQKENI.

This clonotype has a handful of counts. The V and J genes are TRBV6-5 and TRBJ2-2; TRBD1 or TRBD2 may be the D gene (5 bases each). Germline V gene lookup returns CDR1 MNHEY and CDR2 SVGAGI. The V end lost 8 bases, the J end lost 1 base, and 11 bases lay between the germline ends. The CDR3 loop spans 14 amino acids. DNA for the CDR3: TGTGCCAGCCTCATGGGGGTGAACACCGGGGAGCTGTTTTTT. It codes for CASLMGVNTGELFF.

This clonotype showed up many times. The rearrangement links TRBV10-3 to TRBJ2-4; D unclear. Per germline, CDR1 ENHRY and CDR2 SYGVKD. Trimming removed 0 bases at V and 0 bases at J, with 12 bases between. This CDR3 has 17 amino acids. CDR3 sequence: CAISESKGILAKNIQYF. As DNA, the CDR3 is TGTGCCATCAGTGAGTCAAAGGGTATTCTAGCCAAAAACATTCAGTACTTC.

In its sample, this clonotype was seen many times. One junction end does not reproduce the germline sequence, and a read error may be involved. This sequence joins TRBV2 and TRBJ2-3; 14 bases are a match to TRBD2. This CDR3 comprises 11 residues. CDR1 and CDR2 from the germline V gene are SNHLY and FYNNEI. As DNA, the CDR3 is TGTGCCAGCAGTGTGGGACTAGCGGGGGATTTT. Protein sequence: CASSVGLAGDF.

The J gene is TRBJ2-1, the V gene TRBV18, with 12 bases lining up with TRBD2. Germline V gives CDR1 KGHSH, CDR2 LQKENI. The CDR3 has 16 residues. The ends lost 2 bases at V and 8 bases at J; junction bases unmatched: 7. The CDR3 bases are TGTGCCAGCTCACCAGCCCTAGCGGGAGGGAAGGATGAGCAGTTCTTC. Protein: CASSPALAGGKDEQFF.

This clonotype was seen a handful of times. The chain employs TRBV6-5 and TRBJ1-3; weak D call: TRBD1 (6 bases). The V gene lost 6 bases and the J gene lost 0 bases, with 12 bases spanning the gap. The CDR3 consists of 15 residues. From germline, CDR1 is MNHEY and CDR2 SVGAGI. CDR3 DNA: TGTGCCAGCAGCGACAGGTCCTTCTCTGGAAACACCATATATTTT. Protein: CASSDRSFSGNTIYF.

This clonotype was picked up many times. CDR3 nucleotide sequence: TGTGCCAGCAGCTTAACGGACGTGGGTTGGAACACTGAAGCTTTCTTT. The encoded protein is CASSLTDVGWNTEAFF. The chain recombines TRBV7-2 with TRBJ1-1; D remains ambiguous. Trimming left V 2 bases short and J 1 base short, with 14 bases between. The CDR3 is 16 residues long. CDR1 and CDR2 from the germline V gene are SGHTA and FQGNSA. The entire variable domain, with the rest obtained from reference TRBV7-2 and TRBJ1-1, is as follows: GAGVSQSPSNKVTEKGKDVELRCDPISGHTALYWYRQSLGQGLEFLIYFQGNSAPDKSGLPSDRFSAERTGGSVSTLTIQRTQQEDSAVYLCASSLTDVGWNTEAFFGQGTRLTVV.

This clonotype has more than one count but fewer than ten. The chain combines TRBV5-5 with TRBJ1-5; tentatively, D is TRBD1 (5 bases). The CDR3 is 14 amino acids. Trimming shortened V by 0 bases and J by 7 bases, and 11 bases separated the two germline ends. Germline lookup yields CDR1 SGHKS and CDR2 YYEKEE (reference sequence). The CDR3 region is CASSLAGTDQPQHF. CDR3 DNA: TGTGCCAGCAGCTTGGCAGGGACGGACCAGCCCCAGCATTTT.

The chain joins TRBV29-1 to TRBJ1-3; TRBD1 is a possible D gene (6 bases). Trimming took off 7 bases at V and 4 bases at J, with 14 bases between the two ends. This CDR3 has 13 residues. Germline-derived CDR1 and CDR2 are SQVTM and ANQGSEA. CDR3 bases: TGCAGCGCCTCGGGACATAACGGAAACACCATATATTTT. It yields the protein CSASGHNGNTIYF.

This clonotype was picked up a small number of times. The chain links TRBV6-6 to TRBJ2-6; D remains unclear. Germline lookup yields CDR1 MNHNY and CDR2 SVGAGI (reference sequence). V gave up 6 bases and J gave up 5 bases, with 14 bases separating them. There are 15 residues in the CDR3. The CDR3 DNA reads TGTGCCAGCAGCCAACTATATCGTAGGGCCAACGTCCTGACTTTC. Protein: CASSQLYRRANVLTF.

The sample holds many counts of this clonotype. The CDR3 region has the DNA TGCGCCAGCAGCCAAGGGACACCATATTATGGCTACACCTTC. Translation gives CASSQGTPYYGYTF. The rearrangement links TRBV4-1 to TRBJ1-2, with a tentative D call TRBD1 (5 bases). The germline V gene encodes CDR1 MGHRA and CDR2 YSYEKL. This CDR3 is 14 amino acids long. Trimming stripped 1 base from V and 5 bases from J, with 11 bases between.